The clone carrying this TCR beta chain was recorded at least ten times. Its antigen is unidentified. This entry belongs to a study of early T cells in non-severe SARS-CoV-2 infection. About the research overall: Bulk RNA taken from unsorted whole blood was sequenced, leaving chains unpaired. Overall study findings and caveats: Lookups in VDJdb leaned toward anti-spike CD8 responses and missed private and CD4 specificities.

Each single cDNA molecule received a unique molecular identifier. From the 5' RACE reads, TCRdb called clonotypes with MiXCR, one entry per CDR3 protein. The sample yields about 110,000 distinct CDR3 sequences, around 10% seen once. Unmatched junction bases numbered 13, after V lost 5 bases and J lost 8 bases. This CDR3 region has 16 residues. Source material: whole blood. V is TRBV12-3 or TRBV12-4 and J is TRBJ2-1; 9 bases match TRBD2. The clonotype originates from an adult who was a healthcare worker with PCR-confirmed SARS-CoV-2 infection or an uninfected control (not recorded which). CDR3 sequence: CASSQLAGGRAHEQFF. CDR3 DNA sequence: TGTGCCAGCAGTCAACTAGCGGGCGGGAGGGCCCATGAGCAGTTCTTC.